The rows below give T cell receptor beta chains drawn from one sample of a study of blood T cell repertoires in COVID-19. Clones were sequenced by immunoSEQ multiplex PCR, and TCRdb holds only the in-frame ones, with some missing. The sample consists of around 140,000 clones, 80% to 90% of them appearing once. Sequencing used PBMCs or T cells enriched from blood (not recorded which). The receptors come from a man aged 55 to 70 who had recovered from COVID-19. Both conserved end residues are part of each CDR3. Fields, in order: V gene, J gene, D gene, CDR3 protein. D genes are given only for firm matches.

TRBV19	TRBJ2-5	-	CASSINRGQETQYF
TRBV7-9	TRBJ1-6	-	CASSYWGDSPLHF
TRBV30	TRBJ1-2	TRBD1	CAWGLTDRAGPGYTF
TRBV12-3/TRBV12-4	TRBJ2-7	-	CASSSLWAGVKF
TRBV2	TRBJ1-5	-	CASSEIGTEPQHF
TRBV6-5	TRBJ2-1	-	CASSLQGEQFF
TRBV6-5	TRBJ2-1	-	CASRDGRENEQFF
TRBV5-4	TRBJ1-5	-	CAYAPGGGNQPQHF
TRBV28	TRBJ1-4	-	CASSYSLPTNEKLFF
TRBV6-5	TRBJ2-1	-	CASSYPLAGAEQFF
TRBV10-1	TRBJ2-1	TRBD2	CASSELAGEGRNEQFF
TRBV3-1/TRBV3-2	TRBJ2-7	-	CASSQNRGVRDIIIYEQYF
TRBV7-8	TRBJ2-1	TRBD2	CASSLDHRGSGRADEQFF
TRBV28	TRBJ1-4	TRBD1	CASWDRTTQKLFF
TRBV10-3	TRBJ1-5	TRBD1	CAISDPDRKQRNQPQHF
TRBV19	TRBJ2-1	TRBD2	CASRIWTSGRNEQFF
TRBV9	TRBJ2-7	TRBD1	CASSVATGAPYEQYF
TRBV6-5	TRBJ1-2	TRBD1	CASSYRQGARNGYTF
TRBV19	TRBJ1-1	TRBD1	CASSPGTGASGAFF
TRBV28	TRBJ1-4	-	CASSPREKLFF
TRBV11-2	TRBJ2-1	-	CASSSGGEQFF
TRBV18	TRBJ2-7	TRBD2	CASSPLAGGPDYEQYF
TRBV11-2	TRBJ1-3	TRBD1	CASSISGTGLGNTIYF
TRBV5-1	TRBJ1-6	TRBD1	CASSLVESVGTGQSPLHF
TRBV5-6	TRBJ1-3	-	CASSPDGLSGNTIYF
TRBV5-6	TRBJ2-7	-	CASSLVGRDEQYF
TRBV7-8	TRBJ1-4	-	CASSRGGFGEKLFF
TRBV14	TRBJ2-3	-	CASSQVLADTQYF
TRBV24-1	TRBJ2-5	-	CATSDPDGYQETQYF
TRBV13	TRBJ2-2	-	CASSFQGRVTGELFF
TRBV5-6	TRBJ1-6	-	CASSFGPGRIVISPLHF
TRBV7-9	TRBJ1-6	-	CASSLRGSNSPLHF
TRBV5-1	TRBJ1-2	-	CASSLDNNYGYTF
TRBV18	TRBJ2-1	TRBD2	CASSALAGGHNEQFF